This T cell receptor beta chain stems from a study of OX40 agonist ivuxolimab in advanced cancers. Study information: Two cutaneous melanoma patients and one hepatocellular carcinoma patient, three in all, had partial responses.

Profiling relied on immunoSEQ multiplex PCR, and the TCRdb table lists in-frame clones only, not all of them. The sample consists of 55,000 to 80,000 clones, 75% to 90% of them appearing once. The sample was CD4+ or CD8+ T cells sorted from blood, taken in a trial of the OX40 agonist ivuxolimab. This TCR came from an adult with an advanced solid tumor such as melanoma, head and neck, liver or kidney cancer.

In DNA form, the CDR3 reads TGTGCCAGCAGCTCACTTCGCACAGATACGCAGTATTTT. It yields the protein CASSSLRTDTQYF. The J gene is TRBJ2-3, the V gene TRBV7-2; D is unresolved. Germline V gene sequence: CDR1 SGHTA, CDR2 FQGNSA. The CDR3 is made up of 13 amino acids. Trimming took 4 bases from V and 1 from J, leaving 6 bases between them.